This T cell receptor (beta chain) stems from a study of cytomegalovirus exposure and HLA in healthy donors. Study information: A preliminary data release comprised around 90 million unique TCRs obtained from HLA-typed donors.

There are 15 residues in the CDR3. V lost 4 bases, J lost 3 bases, and 8 bases stayed unmatched. CDR1 and CDR2 from the germline V gene are SNHLY and FYNNEI. A remark on this clone: The target antigen is unknown.

Study observations and caveats: Later, TCR association rates were found to vary by HLA locus, highest for DRB1 and lowest for HLA-C.

The primer mix had 60 Vbeta and 13 Jbeta primers. Repertoires were generated with immunoSEQ multiplex PCR, while TCRdb's copy carries only in-frame clones and drops some. The table includes 100,000 to 150,000 clones, 60% to 80% detected once. The chain has TRBV2 and TRBJ1-1, with 7 bases identical to TRBD1. This TCR was sampled from a male donor in good health and CMV-seronegative. Source material: PBMCs. Written as DNA, the CDR3 is TGTGCCAGCAGTGTAGGACAGGTCGACCACACTGAAGCTTTCTTT. Translated: CASSVGQVDHTEAFF.